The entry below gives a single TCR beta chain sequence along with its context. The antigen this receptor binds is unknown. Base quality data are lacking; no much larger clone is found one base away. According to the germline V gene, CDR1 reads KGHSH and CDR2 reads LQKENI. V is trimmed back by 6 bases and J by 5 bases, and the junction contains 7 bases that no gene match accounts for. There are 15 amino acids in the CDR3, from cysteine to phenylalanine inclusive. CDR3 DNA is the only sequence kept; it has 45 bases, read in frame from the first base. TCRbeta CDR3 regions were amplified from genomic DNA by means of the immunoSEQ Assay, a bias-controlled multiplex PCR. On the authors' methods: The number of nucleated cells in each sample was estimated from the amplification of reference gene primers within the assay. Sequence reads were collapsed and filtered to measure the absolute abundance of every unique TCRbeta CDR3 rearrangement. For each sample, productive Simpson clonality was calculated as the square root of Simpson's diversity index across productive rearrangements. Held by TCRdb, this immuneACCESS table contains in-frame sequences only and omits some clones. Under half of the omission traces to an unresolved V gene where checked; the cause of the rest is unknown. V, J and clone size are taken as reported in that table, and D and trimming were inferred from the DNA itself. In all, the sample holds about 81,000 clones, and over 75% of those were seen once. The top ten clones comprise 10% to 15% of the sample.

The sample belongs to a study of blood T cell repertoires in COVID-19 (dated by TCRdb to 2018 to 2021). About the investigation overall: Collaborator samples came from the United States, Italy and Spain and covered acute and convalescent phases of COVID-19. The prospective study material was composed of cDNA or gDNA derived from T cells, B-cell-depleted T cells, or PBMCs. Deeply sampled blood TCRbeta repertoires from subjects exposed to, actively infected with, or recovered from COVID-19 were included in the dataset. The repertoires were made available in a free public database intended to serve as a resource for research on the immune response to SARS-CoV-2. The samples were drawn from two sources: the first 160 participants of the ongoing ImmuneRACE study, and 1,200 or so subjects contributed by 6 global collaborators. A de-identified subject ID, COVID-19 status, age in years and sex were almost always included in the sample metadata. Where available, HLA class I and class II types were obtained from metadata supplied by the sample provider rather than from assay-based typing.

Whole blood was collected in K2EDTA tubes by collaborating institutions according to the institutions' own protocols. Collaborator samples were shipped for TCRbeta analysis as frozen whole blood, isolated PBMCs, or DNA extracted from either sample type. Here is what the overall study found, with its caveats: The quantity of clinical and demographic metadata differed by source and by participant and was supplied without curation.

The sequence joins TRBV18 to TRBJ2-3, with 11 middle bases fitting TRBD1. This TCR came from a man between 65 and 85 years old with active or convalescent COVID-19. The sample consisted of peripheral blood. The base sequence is TGTGCCAGCTCTCTGACCGGGACAGGGGGAGATACGCAGTATTTT. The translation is CASSLTGTGGDTQYF. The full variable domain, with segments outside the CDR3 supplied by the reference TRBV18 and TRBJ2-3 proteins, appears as NAGVMQNPRHLVRRRGQEARLRCSPMKGHSHVYWYRQLPEEGLKFMVYLQKENIIDESGMPKERFSAEFPKEGPSILRIQQVVRGDSAAYFCASSLTGTGGDTQYFGPGTRLTVL.